This T cell receptor beta chain was captured in a study of PD-L1 blockade in urothelial cancer. The trim removed 1 base at V and 4 bases at J, leaving 4 bases unmatched. This CDR3 has 14 amino acids. CDR1 and CDR2 (germline): SGHKS, YYEKEE (reference sequence). Data came from immunoSEQ multiplex PCR; TCRdb stores just in-frame clones and leaves some out. The repertoire holds around 50,000 clones, with more than 80% as singletons. Time point of the sample: pretreatment peripheral blood. V is TRBV5-5 and J is TRBJ1-2; 7 bases agree with TRBD1. The receptor's source is a man in his fifties or sixties with urothelial cancer. Sequencing used PBMCs, obtained around atezolizumab (anti-PD-L1) treatment. For the CDR3, the DNA is TGTGCCAGCAGCTTGACAGGGGCTAGCTATGGCTACACCTTC. This encodes CASSLTGASYGYTF.